The 10 T cell receptor beta chains below were found in one sample sequenced in a study of identical twins. One entry per CDR3 protein, called by TCRdb with MiXCR from the 5' RACE reads. The sample shows approximately 890,000 distinct CDR3 sequences, about 12% of them seen only once. These sequences were also reported in another study, on yellow fever vaccine responses in identical twins.

Material: PBMCs. These receptors were obtained from a young woman in good health.

This clonotype has at least ten counts. The chain uses TRBV5-1 and TRBJ2-2; perhaps TRBD2 as D (6 bases). The V gene's germline CDR1 is SGHRS and CDR2 YFSETQ. V shed 5 bases and J shed 6 bases, with 14 bases lying between them. This CDR3 has 14 amino acids. CDR3 sequence: CASRARDSPGELFF. DNA of the CDR3: TGCGCCAGCAGAGCCCGGGACTCCCCCGGGGAGCTGTTTTTT.

This rearrangement joins TRBV6-1 to TRBJ1-1; D call uncertain. The CDR3 sequence is 13 residues long. The V gene lost 4 bases and the J gene lost 8 bases, with 14 bases spanning the gap. Per germline, CDR1 MNHNS and CDR2 SASEGT. The CDR3 is CASSARKQVEAFF. The CDR3 bases are TGTGCCAGCAGTGCCCGAAAACAAGTCGAAGCTTTCTTT.

The gene calls are TRBV3-1 and TRBJ1-1; D may be TRBD1 (5 bases). CDR1 is LGHDT, CDR2 YNNKEL, per germline (reference sequence). This CDR3 region has 14 residues. V lost 4 bases to trimming and J lost 6 bases, with 15 bases between them. The CDR3 spells CASSPTLGLAEAFF. CDR3 sequence (DNA): TGTGCCAGCAGCCCCACCCTGGGGCTCGCTGAAGCTTTCTTT.

This clonotype has only a few counts. Here the CDR3 DNA reads TGTGCCAGCAGTGCTTTCGACAGGGGGAATTCACCCCTCCACTTT. This codes for CASSAFDRGNSPLHF. The chain has TRBV6-1 and TRBJ1-6; 9 nucleotides align to TRBD1. CDR1 and CDR2 from the germline V gene are MNHNS and SASEGT. J was trimmed by 7 bases and V by 4 bases; bases with no gene match: 5. This CDR3 contains 15 residues.

The rearrangement uses TRBV12-3 or TRBV12-4 and TRBJ1-1, with a possible D match to TRBD1 (5 bases). The germline V and J ends were trimmed by 7 bases and 0 bases, with 15 bases remaining between them. There are 15 residues in the CDR3. DNA for the CDR3: TGTGCCAGCAACCTAGGGGAGGGGCTGAACACTGAAGCTTTCTTT. Amino acid sequence: CASNLGEGLNTEAFF.

This clonotype came up a few times. This chain joins TRBV5-1 and TRBJ2-1, with D perhaps given as TRBD1 or TRBD2 (6 bases each). The CDR3 runs to 15 residues. Germline loops: CDR1 SGHRS, CDR2 YFSETQ. The V gene lost 5 bases and the J gene lost 3 bases, with 15 bases spanning the gap. This chain's CDR3 is CASSLGGSHYNEQFF. As DNA, the CDR3 is TGCGCCAGCAGTCTAGGGGGGTCCCACTACAATGAGCAGTTCTTC.

This clonotype turned up a few times. The V gene is TRBV7-8, the J gene TRBJ2-1; perhaps TRBD2 as D (6 bases). CDR3 length equals 15 residues. Looked up from germline, CDR1 is SGHVS and CDR2 is FQNEAQ. Trimming took off 0 bases at V and 10 bases at J, with 16 bases between the two ends. DNA of the CDR3: TGTGCCAGCAGCTTAGCGCGTCTCCCGGGGAGGGAGCAGTTCTTC. Its translation: CASSLARLPGREQFF.

Ten or more counts support this clonotype. The chain links TRBV7-3 to TRBJ1-1, with D maybe TRBD1 (5 bases). Germline assignment: CDR1 SGHTA and CDR2 FQGTGA. Trimming left V 6 bases short and J 5 bases short, with 13 bases between. The CDR3 runs to 13 residues. Here the CDR3 reads CASSPGLGTEAFF. The CDR3 nucleotides read TGTGCCAGCAGTCCAGGGTTGGGGACTGAAGCTTTCTTT.

In this sample, this clonotype turned up many times. This chain uses TRBV7-8 with TRBJ2-3; 7 nucleotides match TRBD2. This CDR3 comprises 14 residues. J was trimmed by 0 bases and V by 4 bases; bases with no gene match: 1. CDR1 and CDR2 from the germline V gene are SGHVS and FQNEAQ. The CDR3, as DNA: TGTGCCAGCAGCTGGGGGGGGAGCACAGATACGCAGTATTTT. This translates into CASSWGGSTDTQYF. Together with reference TRBV7-8 and TRBJ2-3, the CDR3 gives the full variable domain: GAGVSQSPRYKVAKRGQDVALRCDPISGHVSLFWYQQALGQGPEFLTYFQNEAQLDKSGLPSDRFFAERPEGSVSTLKIQRTQQEDSAVYLCASSWGGSTDTQYFGPGTRLTVL.

This clonotype came up a few times. This chain links TRBV20-1 with TRBJ1-6; D is possibly TRBD1 (6 bases). CDR1 and CDR2 (germline): DFQATT, SNEGSKA (reference sequence). The CDR3 is 15 amino acids. V lost 1 base, J lost 7 bases, and 14 bases lay in between. In nucleotides, the CDR3 is TGCAGTGCTAGAGCTACGGGACACCTAAATTCACCCCTCCACTTT. Protein: CSARATGHLNSPLHF.